This T cell receptor beta chain was profiled in a study of blood T cell repertoires in COVID-19. Study information: From T cells, B-cell-depleted T cells, or PBMCs came the material, which was cDNA or gDNA.

Ages ranged from about 18 to 89 years, with residence in around 24 US areas. Participants' own reports of clinical history determined their cohort assignment. Two negative PCRs, clearance, or symptom resolution were required of recovered Cohort 3 donors. Only in-frame clones appear in the TCRdb table, and some are missing; sequencing was by immunoSEQ multiplex PCR. The top ten clones hold 2% to 3% of a sample with about 100,000 clones, roughly 85% of them seen once. This CDR3 comprises 14 residues. Deletions cut 1 base from V and 4 bases from J, with 8 bases between. Germline CDR1 and CDR2: WSHSY and SAAADI.

Sequencing was carried out using PBMCs or T cells enriched from blood (not recorded which). The chain carries TRBV10-2 and TRBJ1-5, with D possibly being TRBD1 (5 bases). The TCR sequence derives from a woman aged 50 to 65 who had recovered from COVID-19. The CDR3 is CASSEFRANQPQHF. CDR3 nucleotides: TGCGCCAGCAGTGAGTTCAGGGCGAATCAGCCCCAGCATTTT.